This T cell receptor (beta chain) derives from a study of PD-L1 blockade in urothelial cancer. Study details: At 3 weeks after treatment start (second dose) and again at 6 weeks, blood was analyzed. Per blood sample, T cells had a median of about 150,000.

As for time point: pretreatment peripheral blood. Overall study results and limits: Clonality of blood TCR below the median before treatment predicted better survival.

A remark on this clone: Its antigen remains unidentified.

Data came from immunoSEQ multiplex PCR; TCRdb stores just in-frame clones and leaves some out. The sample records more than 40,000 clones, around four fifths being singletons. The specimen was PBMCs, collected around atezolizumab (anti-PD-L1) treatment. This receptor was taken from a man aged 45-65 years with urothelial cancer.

The CDR3 DNA reads TGCGCCAGCAGCCAAGGAGACAGGGGGCGATTTTTGGCTTTCTTT. Encoded protein: CASSQGDRGRFLAFF. This chain joins TRBV4-1 and TRBJ1-1, with 10 positions matching TRBD1. This CDR3 is 15 amino acids long. Unmatched junction bases numbered 10, after V lost 1 base and J lost 11 bases. Germline CDR1 and CDR2: MGHRA and YSYEKL.